A selection of T cell receptor beta chains follows, all from one sample in a study of control samples from healthy donors and cancer patients. Assay: immunoSEQ multiplex PCR; the TCRdb copy retains only in-frame clones and omits some. The data show around 130,000 clones, with over 75% seen just once and about 3.2% held by the top ten. The sample was blood. These receptors were collected from a man aged 50 to 60 in good health. CDR3s include the opening cysteine and the closing phenylalanine or tryptophan. Fields, in order: V gene, CDR3 length, D gene, J gene, CDR3 protein. The D gene is left open where the match is weak.

V gene: TRBV24-1
CDR3 length: 16
D gene: TRBD1
J gene: TRBJ2-3
CDR3 protein: CATSDSTGSSTDTQYF

V gene: TRBV15
CDR3 length: 14
D gene: NA
J gene: TRBJ1-1
CDR3 protein: CATSRGGSNTEAFF

V gene: TRBV3-1/TRBV3-2
CDR3 length: 18
D gene: NA
J gene: TRBJ1-3
CDR3 protein: CASSQNLYTGGSGNTIYF

V gene: TRBV2
CDR3 length: 15
D gene: NA
J gene: TRBJ1-6
CDR3 protein: CASSETRPTNSPLHF

V gene: TRBV5-1
CDR3 length: 20
D gene: NA
J gene: TRBJ2-2
CDR3 protein: CASTGTKQSLGHLNTGELFF

V gene: TRBV7-6
CDR3 length: 14
D gene: NA
J gene: TRBJ2-2
CDR3 protein: CASSPPGATGELFF

V gene: TRBV4-2
CDR3 length: 15
D gene: TRBD1
J gene: TRBJ1-4
CDR3 protein: CASSQGGATNEKLFF

V gene: TRBV3-1/TRBV3-2
CDR3 length: 17
D gene: NA
J gene: TRBJ2-2
CDR3 protein: CASSQVRQVANTGELFF

V gene: TRBV28
CDR3 length: 14
D gene: NA
J gene: TRBJ1-1
CDR3 protein: CASKPRSRRGEAFF

V gene: TRBV6-5
CDR3 length: 13
D gene: NA
J gene: TRBJ1-2
CDR3 protein: CASRQDSLYGYTF

V gene: TRBV6-5
CDR3 length: 10
D gene: NA
J gene: TRBJ2-7
CDR3 protein: CASSRMQQYF

V gene: TRBV5-4
CDR3 length: 14
D gene: NA
J gene: TRBJ2-2
CDR3 protein: CASSLGGGIGELFF

V gene: TRBV2
CDR3 length: 17
D gene: NA
J gene: TRBJ1-5
CDR3 protein: CASNRGRWERANQPQHF

V gene: TRBV15
CDR3 length: 14
D gene: NA
J gene: TRBJ2-7
CDR3 protein: CATSRDRGPYEQYF

V gene: TRBV11-2
CDR3 length: 12
D gene: TRBD1
J gene: TRBJ1-2
CDR3 protein: CASWTGNYGYTF

V gene: TRBV6-5
CDR3 length: 13
D gene: NA
J gene: TRBJ2-5
CDR3 protein: CASSFRVFQTQYF

V gene: TRBV28
CDR3 length: 14
D gene: TRBD1
J gene: TRBJ1-2
CDR3 protein: CASSPHDRGPGYTF

V gene: TRBV11-2
CDR3 length: 14
D gene: NA
J gene: TRBJ2-7
CDR3 protein: CASSLGRGRNEQYF

V gene: TRBV24-1
CDR3 length: 14
D gene: NA
J gene: TRBJ1-2
CDR3 protein: CATSDFDSIYGYTF

V gene: TRBV4-1
CDR3 length: 15
D gene: NA
J gene: TRBJ1-1
CDR3 protein: CASSPLQGRGTEAFF

V gene: TRBV5-6
CDR3 length: 13
D gene: NA
J gene: TRBJ1-2
CDR3 protein: CASSFYRAYGYTF

V gene: TRBV10-2
CDR3 length: 20
D gene: TRBD2
J gene: TRBJ2-7
CDR3 protein: CASSERLRTSGGTQAYEQYF

V gene: TRBV12-3/TRBV12-4
CDR3 length: 12
D gene: NA
J gene: TRBJ2-2
CDR3 protein: CASRVGAGELFF

V gene: TRBV29-1
CDR3 length: 12
D gene: NA
J gene: TRBJ2-7
CDR3 protein: CSHKGVSYEQYF

V gene: TRBV11-2
CDR3 length: 13
D gene: NA
J gene: TRBJ2-3
CDR3 protein: CASSTQVTDTQYF

V gene: TRBV18
CDR3 length: 16
D gene: NA
J gene: TRBJ1-1
CDR3 protein: CASSPPVGQGNTEAFF

V gene: TRBV3-1/TRBV3-2
CDR3 length: 17
D gene: NA
J gene: TRBJ2-3
CDR3 protein: CASSQVLGLFGTDTQYF

V gene: TRBV27
CDR3 length: 15
D gene: NA
J gene: TRBJ1-3
CDR3 protein: CASSLGLNSGNTIYF

V gene: TRBV9
CDR3 length: 15
D gene: TRBD1
J gene: TRBJ1-2
CDR3 protein: CASSVADRGLYGYTF

V gene: TRBV9
CDR3 length: 15
D gene: NA
J gene: TRBJ1-1
CDR3 protein: CASSVVVGGVSEAFF

V gene: TRBV14
CDR3 length: 17
D gene: TRBD1
J gene: TRBJ1-6
CDR3 protein: CASSQVAGGSYNSPLHF

V gene: TRBV30
CDR3 length: 13
D gene: TRBD2
J gene: TRBJ2-3
CDR3 protein: CASTGLMTDTQYF

V gene: TRBV4-1
CDR3 length: 14
D gene: TRBD1
J gene: TRBJ1-2
CDR3 protein: CASSQSTGLYGYTF

V gene: TRBV12-5
CDR3 length: 15
D gene: NA
J gene: TRBJ1-3
CDR3 protein: CASGSSTEAGNTIYF

V gene: TRBV28
CDR3 length: 16
D gene: TRBD2
J gene: TRBJ2-1
CDR3 protein: CASSSPSGGAVNEQFF

V gene: TRBV3-1/TRBV3-2
CDR3 length: 14
D gene: NA
J gene: TRBJ1-1
CDR3 protein: CASSQVQGNTEAFF

V gene: TRBV28
CDR3 length: 14
D gene: TRBD1
J gene: TRBJ1-5
CDR3 protein: CASYQGQDNQPQHF

V gene: TRBV28
CDR3 length: 13
D gene: NA
J gene: TRBJ2-5
CDR3 protein: CASSYPSVETQYF

V gene: TRBV28
CDR3 length: 14
D gene: TRBD2
J gene: TRBJ2-3
CDR3 protein: CAILGGGRPDTQYF

V gene: TRBV14
CDR3 length: 17
D gene: NA
J gene: TRBJ2-1
CDR3 protein: CASSQDRRITSYNEQFF

V gene: TRBV7-3
CDR3 length: 14
D gene: NA
J gene: TRBJ2-7
CDR3 protein: CASSSGGASYEQYF

V gene: TRBV6-5
CDR3 length: 15
D gene: TRBD1
J gene: TRBJ1-2
CDR3 protein: CASSPRRGQGCGYTF

V gene: TRBV10-3
CDR3 length: 14
D gene: NA
J gene: TRBJ2-7
CDR3 protein: CAISGKGGSYEQYF

V gene: TRBV4-1
CDR3 length: 13
D gene: NA
J gene: TRBJ1-2
CDR3 protein: CASSQATGYGYTF

V gene: TRBV2
CDR3 length: 12
D gene: TRBD1
J gene: TRBJ1-1
CDR3 protein: CARGQGVTEAFF

V gene: TRBV7-2
CDR3 length: 17
D gene: NA
J gene: TRBJ1-2
CDR3 protein: CASSLGPTGPSNYGYTF

V gene: TRBV7-9
CDR3 length: 14
D gene: NA
J gene: TRBJ1-2
CDR3 protein: CASSLEHGVDGYTF

V gene: TRBV28
CDR3 length: 14
D gene: TRBD1
J gene: TRBJ1-1
CDR3 protein: CASSFNRGLTEAFF

V gene: TRBV10-3
CDR3 length: 11
D gene: NA
J gene: TRBJ2-5
CDR3 protein: CATTDQETQYF

V gene: TRBV5-1
CDR3 length: 14
D gene: TRBD1
J gene: TRBJ1-1
CDR3 protein: CASSFEGARTEAFF

V gene: TRBV2
CDR3 length: 16
D gene: NA
J gene: TRBJ1-4
CDR3 protein: CASSEAGDATNEKLFF

V gene: TRBV18
CDR3 length: 13
D gene: NA
J gene: TRBJ1-5
CDR3 protein: CASSAVWGQPQHF

V gene: TRBV13
CDR3 length: 17
D gene: TRBD1
J gene: TRBJ2-2
CDR3 protein: CASSGAGGQGNTGELFF

V gene: TRBV18
CDR3 length: 14
D gene: TRBD1
J gene: TRBJ2-5
CDR3 protein: CASSKGQEQETQYF

V gene: TRBV29-1
CDR3 length: 14
D gene: NA
J gene: TRBJ2-2
CDR3 protein: CSGGPTDESGELFF

V gene: TRBV28
CDR3 length: 14
D gene: NA
J gene: TRBJ2-3
CDR3 protein: CASSSATLVDTQYF

V gene: TRBV2
CDR3 length: 10
D gene: NA
J gene: TRBJ1-1
CDR3 protein: CASTGNEAFF

V gene: TRBV5-5
CDR3 length: 15
D gene: TRBD2
J gene: TRBJ2-5
CDR3 protein: CASSPWASGIGTQYF

V gene: TRBV11-2
CDR3 length: 19
D gene: TRBD2
J gene: TRBJ2-1
CDR3 protein: CASSLVGLMGGSSYNEQFF

V gene: TRBV5-3
CDR3 length: 13
D gene: NA
J gene: TRBJ2-3
CDR3 protein: CARSCLGLDTQYF